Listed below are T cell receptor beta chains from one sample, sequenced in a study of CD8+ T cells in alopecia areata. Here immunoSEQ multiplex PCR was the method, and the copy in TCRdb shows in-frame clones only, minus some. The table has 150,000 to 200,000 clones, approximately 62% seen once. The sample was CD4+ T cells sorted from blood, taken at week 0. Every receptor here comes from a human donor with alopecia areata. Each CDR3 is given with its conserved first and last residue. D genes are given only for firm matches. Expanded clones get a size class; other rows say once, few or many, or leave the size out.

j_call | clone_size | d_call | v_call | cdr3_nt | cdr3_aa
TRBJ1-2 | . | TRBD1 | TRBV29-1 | TGCAGCGCTCAGACAGGGAGCTATGGCTACACCTTC | CSAQTGSYGYTF
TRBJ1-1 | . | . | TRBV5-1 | TGCGCCAGCAGCTCACACAGCAAAAACACTGAAGCTTTCTTT | CASSSHSKNTEAFF
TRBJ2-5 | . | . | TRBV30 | TGTGCCTGGAGTACAGGGTCCGGGAGCCAGCAGTACTTC | CAWSTGSGSQQYF
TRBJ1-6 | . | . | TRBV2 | TGTGCCAGCAGGGGAACAACGGGGTCACCCCTCCACTTT | CASRGTTGSPLHF
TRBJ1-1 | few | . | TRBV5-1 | TGCGCCAGCAGCTTGGAACTGGGCACTGAAGCTTTCTTT | CASSLELGTEAFF
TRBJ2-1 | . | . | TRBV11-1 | TGTGCCAGCAGCTTAATGAGAGCGAACAATGAGCAGTTCTTC | CASSLMRANNEQFF
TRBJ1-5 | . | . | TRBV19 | TGTGCCAGTAATGACGGAAATCAGCCCCAGCATTTT | CASNDGNQPQHF
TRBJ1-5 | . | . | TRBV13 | TGTGCCAGCAGCTTATTAGGTCAGCCCCAGCATTTT | CASSLLGQPQHF
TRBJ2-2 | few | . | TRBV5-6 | TGTGCCAGCAATCTTCCAGCGTCCGGGGAGCTGTTTTTT | CASNLPASGELFF
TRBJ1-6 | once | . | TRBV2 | TGTGCCAGCAGTGATCCCGGAGGGGACGGGGGGATAAATTCACCCCTCCACTTT | CASSDPGGDGGINSPLHF
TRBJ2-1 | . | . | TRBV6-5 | TGTGCCAGCACCGGCGGGACGAACAATGAGCAGTTCTTC | CASTGGTNNEQFF
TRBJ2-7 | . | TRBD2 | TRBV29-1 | TGCAGCGTCGCGGGGGGACGCGAGCAGTACTTC | CSVAGGREQYF
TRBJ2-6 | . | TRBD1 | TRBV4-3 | TGCGCCAGCAGCCAAGACTCACGGACAGGGATCGGGGCCAACGTCCTGACTTTC | CASSQDSRTGIGANVLTF
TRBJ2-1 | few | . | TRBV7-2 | TGTGCCAGCAGCTTAAATTACCGAGATGAGCAGTTCTTC | CASSLNYRDEQFF
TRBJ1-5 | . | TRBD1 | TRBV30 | TGTGCCTGGAGTGTACAGGGACAGGGTAGCAATCAGCCCCAGCATTTT | CAWSVQGQGSNQPQHF
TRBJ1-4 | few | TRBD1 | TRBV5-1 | TGCGCCAGCAGCTTGGGACAGGGACCTAATGAAAAACTGTTTTTT | CASSLGQGPNEKLFF
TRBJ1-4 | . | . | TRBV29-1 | TGCAGCGTTTCAGGAAGGGCGGCTGAAAAACTGTTTTTT | CSVSGRAAEKLFF
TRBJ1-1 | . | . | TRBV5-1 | TGCGCCAGCAGCTTGGGGCTCATGAACACTGAAGCTTTCTTT | CASSLGLMNTEAFF
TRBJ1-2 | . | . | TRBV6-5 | TGTGCCAGCAGTTACTCCAACAGGGCCCTTGGCTACACCTTC | CASSYSNRALGYTF
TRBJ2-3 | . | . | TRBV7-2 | TGTGCCAGCAGCTTAGGGACGGCGGCATCGCAGTATTTT | CASSLGTAASQYF
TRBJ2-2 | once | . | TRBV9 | TGTGCCAGCAGCGCACGGACAGCGACCGGGGAGCTGTTTTTT | CASSARTATGELFF
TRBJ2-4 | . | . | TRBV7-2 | TGTGCCAGCAGCCACCAACAGATGAACATTCAGTACTTC | CASSHQQMNIQYF
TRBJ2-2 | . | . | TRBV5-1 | TGCGCCAGCAGTCCCTTAAGAGGTGACACCGGGGAGCTGTTTTTT | CASSPLRGDTGELFF
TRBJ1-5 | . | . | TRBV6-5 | TGTGCCAGCAGTTACAGGGAAAATCAGCCCCAGCATTTT | CASSYRENQPQHF
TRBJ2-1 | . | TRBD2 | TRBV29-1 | TGCAGCGTTGAAGTGACGGGGGGTATCGATGAGCAGTTCTTC | CSVEVTGGIDEQFF
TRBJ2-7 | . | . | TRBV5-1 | TGCGCCAGCAGCTTGATTCAGGTGGGGAGCGAGCAGTACTTC | CASSLIQVGSEQYF
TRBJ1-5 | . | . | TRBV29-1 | TGCAGCGTGCCTAGGATATATGGGAATCAGCCCCAGCATTTT | CSVPRIYGNQPQHF
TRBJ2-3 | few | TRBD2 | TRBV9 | TGTGCCAGCAGCGTAGCTAGCGGATTCACAGATACGCAGTATTTT | CASSVASGFTDTQYF
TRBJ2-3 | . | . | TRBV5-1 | TGCGCCAGCATCAAGGGGGACACACACACAGATACGCAGTATTTT | CASIKGDTHTDTQYF
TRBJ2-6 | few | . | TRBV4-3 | TGCGCCAGCAGCCAATCTAAGGGATCCGGGGCCAACGTCCTGACTTTC | CASSQSKGSGANVLTF
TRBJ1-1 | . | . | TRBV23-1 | TGCGCCAGCAGTCCTCAAACGAGGAGCGCCTTGAACACTGAAGCTTTCTTT | CASSPQTRSALNTEAFF
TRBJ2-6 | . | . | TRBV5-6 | TGTGCCAGCAGCATCTCAGGGCCATCGGGGGCCAACGTCCTGACTTTC | CASSISGPSGANVLTF
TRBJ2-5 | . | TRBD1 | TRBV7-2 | TGTGCCAGCAGGCAAATGGGACAGGGTTTGGGGGCGCCGAAGACCCAGTACTTC | CASRQMGQGLGAPKTQYF
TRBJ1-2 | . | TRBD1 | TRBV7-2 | TGTGCCAGCAGCCTACTTTGGACAGGGGCGGATGGCTACACCTTC | CASSLLWTGADGYTF
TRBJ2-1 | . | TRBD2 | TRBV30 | TGTGCCTGGAGCTGGACTAGCGGGGGAAATGAGCAGTTCTTC | CAWSWTSGGNEQFF
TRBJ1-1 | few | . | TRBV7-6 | TGTGCCAGCAGCTTAGAGACAGGACTCATGAACACTGAAGCTTTCTTT | CASSLETGLMNTEAFF
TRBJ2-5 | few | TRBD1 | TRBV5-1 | TGCGCCAGCAGGCAACCAGGGGGCGTGGAGACCCAGTACTTC | CASRQPGGVETQYF
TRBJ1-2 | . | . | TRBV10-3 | TGTGCCATCAGTGAAAATATTGGGACTGGAGGCCTCGCTAACTATGGCTACACCTTC | CAISENIGTGGLANYGYTF